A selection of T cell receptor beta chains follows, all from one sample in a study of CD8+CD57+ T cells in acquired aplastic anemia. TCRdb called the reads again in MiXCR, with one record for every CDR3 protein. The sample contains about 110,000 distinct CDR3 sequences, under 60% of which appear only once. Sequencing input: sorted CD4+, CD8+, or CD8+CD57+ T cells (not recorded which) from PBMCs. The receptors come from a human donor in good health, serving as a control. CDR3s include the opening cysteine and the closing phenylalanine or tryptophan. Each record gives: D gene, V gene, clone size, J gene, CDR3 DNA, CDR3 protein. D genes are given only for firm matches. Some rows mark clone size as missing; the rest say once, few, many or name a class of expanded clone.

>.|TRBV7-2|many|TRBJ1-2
TGTGCCAGCTCCCCGACAGGAGCTCCTAACTATTATGGCTACACCTTC
CASSPTGAPNYYGYTF
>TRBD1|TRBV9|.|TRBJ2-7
TGTGCCAGCAGCGTAGGCCCGGGACAGGGGGCCCACGAGCAGTACTTC
CASSVGPGQGAHEQYF
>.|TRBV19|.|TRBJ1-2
TGTGCCAGTAGTATAGATCTATGTGCTAACTATGGCTACACCTTC
CASSIDLCANYGYTF
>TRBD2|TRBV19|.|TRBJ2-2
TGTGCCAGTAGTGCCGGGACTAGCGGGACCGGGGAGCTGTTTTTT
CASSAGTSGTGELFF
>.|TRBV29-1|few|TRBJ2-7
TGCAGCGGCGCCGGTGGGGGGGGCAGGGGGATCAAAAACGAGCAGTACTTC
CSGAGGGGRGIKNEQYF
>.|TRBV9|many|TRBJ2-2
TGTGCCAGCAGCGGGGGGCCCAGTACCGGGGAGCTGTTTTTT
CASSGGPSTGELFF
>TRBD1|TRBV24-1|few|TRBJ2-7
TGTGCCACTCAACCCACGGGACAGGGGACACACGAGCAGTACTTC
CATQPTGQGTHEQYF
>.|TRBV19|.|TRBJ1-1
TGTGCCAGTAGTATCGGGGGTGTGTGGAACACTGAAGCTTTCTTT
CASSIGGVWNTEAFF
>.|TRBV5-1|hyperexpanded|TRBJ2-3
TGCGCCAGCAGCTTGGAGGGGGGTTACACAGATACGCAGTATTTT
CASSLEGGYTDTQYF
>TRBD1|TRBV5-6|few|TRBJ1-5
TGTGCCAGCAGCTTTCAGGGGGCTTATAGCAATCAGCCCCAGCATTTT
CASSFQGAYSNQPQHF
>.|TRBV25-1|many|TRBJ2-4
TGTGCCAGCAGTGGGGGGGGCAGGGGGATCAAAAACATTCAGTACTTC
CASSGGGRGIKNIQYF
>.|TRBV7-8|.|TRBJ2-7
TGTGCCAGCAGCCAGGGAGTGGCTTCTGCGGGGCAGTACTTC
CASSQGVASAGQYF
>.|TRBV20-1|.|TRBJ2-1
TGCAGTGCTACAGGGAGATCGGTTGTTGAGCAGTTCTTC
CSATGRSVVEQFF
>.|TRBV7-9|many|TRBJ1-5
TGTGCCAGCAGCTTAGGGGCAGAGCTGAAGCCCCAGCATTTT
CASSLGAELKPQHF
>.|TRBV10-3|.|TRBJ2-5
TGTGCCATCAGTGAGCGCGCGGGTGCGGGAGAGACCCAGTACTTC
CAISERAGAGETQYF
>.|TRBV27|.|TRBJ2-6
TGTGCCAGCAGGGAAGGACCTGGGGCCAACGTCCTGACTTTC
CASREGPGANVLTF
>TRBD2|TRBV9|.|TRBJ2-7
TGTGCCAGCAGCGTCGGGACTAGCTACGAGCAGTACTTC
CASSVGTSYEQYF
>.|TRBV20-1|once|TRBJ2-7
TGCAGTGCTAGAGCCCGGACAGCAACTAAGACCTACGAGCAGTACTTC
CSARARTATKTYEQYF
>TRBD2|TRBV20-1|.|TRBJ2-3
TGCAGTGCTAGAGATGTAGCGGGGGAGGGCACAGATACGCAGTATTTT
CSARDVAGEGTDTQYF
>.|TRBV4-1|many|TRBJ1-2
TGCGCCAGCAGCCAAGGGCCCCGGGCCCATGGCTACACCTTC
CASSQGPRAHGYTF
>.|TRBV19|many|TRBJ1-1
TGTGCCAGTAGTATTTTCGGGAACACTGAAGCTTTCTTT
CASSIFGNTEAFF
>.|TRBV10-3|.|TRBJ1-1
TGTGCCATCAGTGAATCGCAGGGGCATACTGAAGCTTTCTTT
CAISESQGHTEAFF
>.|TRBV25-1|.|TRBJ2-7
TGCGCCAGCAGTCCACAGGGATCAATCTACGAGCAGTACTTC
CASSPQGSIYEQYF
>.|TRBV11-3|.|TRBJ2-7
TGTGCCAGCAGCCCGGCGGCCAGCGGCACCTACGAGCAGTACTTC
CASSPAASGTYEQYF
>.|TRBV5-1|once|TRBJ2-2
TGCGCCAGCCAGACCTCGGGGAACACCGGGGAGCTGTTTTTT
CASQTSGNTGELFF
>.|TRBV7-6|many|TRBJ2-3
TGTGCCAGCAGCTTACTGCTAGCGACAGATACGCAGTATTTT
CASSLLLATDTQYF
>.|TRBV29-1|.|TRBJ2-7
TGCAGCGTTGAACTAGGACGGAGCTACGAGCAGTACTTC
CSVELGRSYEQYF
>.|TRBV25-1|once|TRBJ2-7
TGTGCCAGCAGTGGGGGGCGGGAGCAGTACTTC
CASSGGREQYF
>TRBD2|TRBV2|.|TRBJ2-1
TGTGCCAGCATTGACCGGGGACTAGCGGGGGGTAATGAGCAGTTCTTC
CASIDRGLAGGNEQFF
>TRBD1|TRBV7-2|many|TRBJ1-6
TGTGCCAGCAGCTTAGTAGGGGGCGTGAATTCACCCCTCCACTTT
CASSLVGGVNSPLHF
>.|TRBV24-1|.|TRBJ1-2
TGTGCCACCAGTGGAAGGGGTGGCTACACCTTC
CATSGRGGYTF
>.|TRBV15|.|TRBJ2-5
TGTGCCACCAGCAGAGAGATAGGGTGGGGGGAGACCCAGTACTTC
CATSREIGWGETQYF
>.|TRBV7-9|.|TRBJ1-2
TGTGCCAGCAGCTCGCAGGGGAGAAAGAATGGCTACACCTTC
CASSSQGRKNGYTF
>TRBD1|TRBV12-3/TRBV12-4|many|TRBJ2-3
TGTGCCAGCAGTGGGGGGACAGGGGGTATCGATACGCAGTATTTT
CASSGGTGGIDTQYF
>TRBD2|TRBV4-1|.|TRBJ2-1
TGCGCCAGCAGCCAGGGACCGGGAGGTAATGAGCAGTTCTTC
CASSQGPGGNEQFF
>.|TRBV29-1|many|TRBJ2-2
TGCAGCGTGCGGGATGGGGAGCTGTTTTTT
CSVRDGELFF
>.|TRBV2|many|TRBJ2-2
TGTGCCAGCAGCACCGGTCTACAGTCCGGGGAGCTGTTTTTT
CASSTGLQSGELFF
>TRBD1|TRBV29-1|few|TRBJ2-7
TGCAGCGTTGGACAGGGGGCCTACGAGCAGTACTTC
CSVGQGAYEQYF
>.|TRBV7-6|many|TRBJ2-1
TGTGCCAGCAGCTTATACGCGGGGTTGAGGGGCTCCTACAATGAGCAGTTCTTC
CASSLYAGLRGSYNEQFF
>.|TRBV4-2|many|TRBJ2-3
TGTGCCAGCAGCCAAGAAACAGGGCGTCCGGATACGCAGTATTTT
CASSQETGRPDTQYF
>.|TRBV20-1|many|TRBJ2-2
TGCAGTGCCGAATATGGGGCCTACACCGGGGAGCTGTTTTTT
CSAEYGAYTGELFF
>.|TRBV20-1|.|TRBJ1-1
TGCAGTGCTAGAGATTTTGGCGGGGGCGAATCGAACACTGGAGCTTTCTTT
CSARDFGGGESNTGAFF
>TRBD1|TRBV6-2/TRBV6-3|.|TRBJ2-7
TGTGCCAGCAGTCAGTGGACAGGCTACTACGAGCAGTACTTC
CASSQWTGYYEQYF
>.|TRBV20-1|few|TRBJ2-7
TGCAGTGCTAGGGATGCATCATACGAGCGGTACTTC
CSARDASYERYF
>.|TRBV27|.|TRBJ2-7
TGTGCCAGCAGTTTACGCCCTCTCCTCGAGCAGTACTTC
CASSLRPLLEQYF
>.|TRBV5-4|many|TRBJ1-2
TGTGCCAGCAGCTTAGAGAGTAACTATGGCTACACCTTC
CASSLESNYGYTF
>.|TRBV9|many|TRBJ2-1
TGTGCCAGCAGCGTGGGCGGGTTGGGTGAGCAGTTCTTC
CASSVGGLGEQFF
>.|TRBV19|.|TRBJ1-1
TGTGCCAGTAGTCGTGGACATCTGAACACTGAAGCTTTCTTT
CASSRGHLNTEAFF
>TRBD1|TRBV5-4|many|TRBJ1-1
TGTGCCAGCAGACGAGGGACAGGGACTGAAGCTTTCTTT
CASRRGTGTEAFF
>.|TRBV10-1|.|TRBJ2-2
TGCGCCAGCAGTGACGGGGGACTGAACACCGGGGAGCTGTTTTTT
CASSDGGLNTGELFF
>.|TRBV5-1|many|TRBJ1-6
TGCGCCAGCAGCTTGGCGGGGAATTCACCCCTCCACTTT
CASSLAGNSPLHF
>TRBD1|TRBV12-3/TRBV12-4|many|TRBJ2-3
TGTGCCAGCACTTGGGGGACAGGGAGCACAGATACGCAGTATTTT
CASTWGTGSTDTQYF
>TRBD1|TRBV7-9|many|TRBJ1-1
TGTGCCATCGACGACAGGGGGAACACTGAAGCTTTCTTT
CAIDDRGNTEAFF
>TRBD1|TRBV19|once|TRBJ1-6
TGTGCCAGTAGTACAGGACAGGGGAGGAATAATTCACCCCTCCACTTT
CASSTGQGRNNSPLHF
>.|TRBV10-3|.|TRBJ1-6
TGTGCCATCAGTGAGGCTCAGTCTCGGTCACCCCTCCACTTT
CAISEAQSRSPLHF
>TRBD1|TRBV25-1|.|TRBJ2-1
TGTGCCAGCATCGGGGGAGAGGTGACAGGGGGCCTCAATGAGCAGTTCTTC
CASIGGEVTGGLNEQFF
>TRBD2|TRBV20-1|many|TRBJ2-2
TGCAGTGCGTCTGCACTAGCGGGGGCTTTGGGGGAGCTGTTTTTT
CSASALAGALGELFF
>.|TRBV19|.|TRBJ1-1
TGTGCCAGTAGTATATTTGGCACCCTGAACACTGAAGCTTTCTTT
CASSIFGTLNTEAFF
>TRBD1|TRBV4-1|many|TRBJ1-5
TGCGCCAGCAGCCAAGACTCCCGGGACAGAGGAAATCAGCCCCAGCATTTT
CASSQDSRDRGNQPQHF
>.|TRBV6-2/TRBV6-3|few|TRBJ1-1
TGTGCCAGCAGTTATCCTTTAGACTCATCCCCTTACGCTTTCTTT
CASSYPLDSSPYAFF